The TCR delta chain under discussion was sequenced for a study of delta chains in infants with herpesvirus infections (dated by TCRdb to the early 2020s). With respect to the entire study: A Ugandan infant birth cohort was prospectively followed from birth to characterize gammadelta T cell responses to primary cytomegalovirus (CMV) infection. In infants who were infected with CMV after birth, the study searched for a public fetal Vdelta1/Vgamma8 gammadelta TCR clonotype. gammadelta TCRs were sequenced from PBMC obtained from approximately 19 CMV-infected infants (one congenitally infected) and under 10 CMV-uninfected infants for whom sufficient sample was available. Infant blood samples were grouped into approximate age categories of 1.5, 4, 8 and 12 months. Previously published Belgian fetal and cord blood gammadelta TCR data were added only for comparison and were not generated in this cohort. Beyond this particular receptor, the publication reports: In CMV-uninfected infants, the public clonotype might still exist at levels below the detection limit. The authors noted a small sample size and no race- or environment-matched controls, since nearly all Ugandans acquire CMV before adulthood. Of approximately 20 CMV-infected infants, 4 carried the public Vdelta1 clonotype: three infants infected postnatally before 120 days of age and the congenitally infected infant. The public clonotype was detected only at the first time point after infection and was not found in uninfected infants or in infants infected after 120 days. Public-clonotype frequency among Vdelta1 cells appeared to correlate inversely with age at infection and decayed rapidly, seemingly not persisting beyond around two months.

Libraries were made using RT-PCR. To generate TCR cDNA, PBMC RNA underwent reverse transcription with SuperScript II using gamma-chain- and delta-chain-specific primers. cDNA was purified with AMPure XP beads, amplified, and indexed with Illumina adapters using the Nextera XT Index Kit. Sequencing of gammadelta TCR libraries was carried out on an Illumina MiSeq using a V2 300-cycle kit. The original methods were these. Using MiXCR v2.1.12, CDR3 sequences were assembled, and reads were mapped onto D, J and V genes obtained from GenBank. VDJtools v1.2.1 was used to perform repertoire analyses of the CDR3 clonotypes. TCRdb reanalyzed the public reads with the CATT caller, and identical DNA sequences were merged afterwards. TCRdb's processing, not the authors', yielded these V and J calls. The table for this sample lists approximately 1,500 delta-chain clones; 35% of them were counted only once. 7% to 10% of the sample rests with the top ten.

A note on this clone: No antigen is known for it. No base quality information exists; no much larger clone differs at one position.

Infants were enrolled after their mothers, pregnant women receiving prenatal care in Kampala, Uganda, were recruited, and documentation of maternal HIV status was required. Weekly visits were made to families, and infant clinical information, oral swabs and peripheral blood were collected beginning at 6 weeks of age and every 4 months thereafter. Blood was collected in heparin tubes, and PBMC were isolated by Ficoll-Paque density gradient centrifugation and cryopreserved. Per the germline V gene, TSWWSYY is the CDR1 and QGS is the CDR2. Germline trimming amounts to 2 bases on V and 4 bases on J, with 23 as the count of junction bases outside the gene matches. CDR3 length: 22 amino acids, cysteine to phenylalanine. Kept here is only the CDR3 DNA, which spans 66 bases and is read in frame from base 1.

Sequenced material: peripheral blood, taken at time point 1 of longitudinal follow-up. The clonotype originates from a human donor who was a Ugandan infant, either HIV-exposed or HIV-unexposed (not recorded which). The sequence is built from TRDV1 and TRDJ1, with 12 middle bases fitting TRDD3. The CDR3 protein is CALGEGRSPSWGIRPIRDKLIF. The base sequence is TGTGCTCTTGGGGAAGGTCGAAGCCCTTCCTGGGGGATACGCCCTATCCGCGATAAACTCATCTTT.